The T cell receptor (beta chain) under discussion was sequenced for a study of OX40 agonist ivuxolimab in advanced cancers. Study summary: Patients with prior anti-PD-1, anti-PD-L1 or anti-CTLA-4 therapy were eligible; roughly 41% had some.

The sampling schedule covered blood at baseline, cycle 4 day 1, and cycle 7 day 1. The study's findings and limits: On average, CD8+ T cells showed a greater number of expanded clones than CD4+.

Clones were read by immunoSEQ multiplex PCR, and TCRdb kept only the in-frame ones, dropping some. The sample has 80,000 or so clones, roughly 81% seen once. In regard to this clone: The antigen remains unidentified.

Germline-derived CDR1 and CDR2 are MDHEN and SYDVKM. The CDR3 loop spans 12 amino acids. Trimming cost V 7 bases and J 3 bases, with 10 bases left between them. The chain has TRBV28 and TRBJ2-7, with D unresolved. This sample comprised CD4+ or CD8+ T cells sorted from blood, obtained in a trial of the OX40 agonist ivuxolimab. The source is an adult with an advanced solid tumor such as melanoma, head and neck, liver or kidney cancer. CDR3 DNA: TGTGCCAGCACCCAACCCTACTACGAGCAGTACTTC. Residues: CASTQPYYEQYF.